One sample yielded the 3 T cell receptor beta chains listed below, sequenced in a study of spatial heterogeneity in lung cancer. TCRdb redid the calling of the 5' RACE reads with MiXCR, one entry per CDR3 protein. The top ten clones hold around 54% of a sample with 40,000 to 45,000 distinct CDR3 sequences, around 13% of them seen once. Described time point: sample taken at primary tumor resection. Unsorted whole RNA of tumor, nontumor lung or frozen PBMC was sequenced. Sequenced material: PBMCs, taken at surgery. Receptor source: a male donor with early-stage non-small cell lung cancer.

This clonotype was observed a handful of times. V gene TRBV20-1 combines with J gene TRBJ1-5; D not resolved. Trimming shortened V by 3 bases and J by 3 bases, and 9 bases separated the two germline ends. This CDR3 contains 13 residues. Germline-derived CDR1 and CDR2 are DFQATT and SNEGSKA (reference sequence). The CDR3 region has the DNA TGCAGTGCTAGGGAGGCATTCAATCAGCCCCAGCATTTT. Translated: CSAREAFNQPQHF.

The V call is TRBV28, the J call TRBJ1-1; tentative D call: TRBD1 (5 bases). The CDR3 extends over 15 amino acids. Germline assignment: CDR1 MDHEN and CDR2 SYDVKM. Trimming removed 3 bases from V and 8 bases from J, with 19 bases in between. CDR3 sequence (DNA): TGTGCCAGCAGTTTGTTCGGGACGGACCACAACGAAGCTTTCTTT. Translated: CASSLFGTDHNEAFF.

A few counts support this clonotype. The chain combines TRBV24-1 with TRBJ2-1, with TRBD2 matching 12 bases. Germline V gene sequence: CDR1 KGHDR, CDR2 SFDVKD. The CDR3 is made up of 16 amino acids. The V and J ends lost 4 bases and 4 bases, in that order; junction bases with no gene match: 4. The CDR3 DNA is TGTGCCACCAGTGAGGGGACTAGCGGGCCTTACAATGAGCAGTTCTTC. The encoded protein is CATSEGTSGPYNEQFF.